The rows below give T cell receptor beta chains drawn from one sample of a study of T cell repertoires and HLA-DP antigens. The table came from immunoSEQ multiplex PCR; TCRdb's copy has only in-frame clones and leaves some out. The data contain some 120,000 clones, 85% to 95% of them singletons. These TCRs' antigens remain unknown. Sequenced input: CD4+ T cells from PBMCs. Receptors were obtained from a woman aged 18-29 years in good health and CMV-seronegative. Each CDR3 is given with its conserved first and last residue. A D gene is named only where the DNA matches it firmly. Part of the rows lack a size; the others show once, few, many or a class for expanded clones.

. . TRBJ2-3 TRBV4-1 CASSQGPLTDTQYF TGCGCCAGCAGCCAAGGGCCGCTAACAGATACGCAGTATTTT
. TRBD2 TRBJ2-7 TRBV5-1 CASSFSGVNYEQYF TGCGCCAGCAGCTTTAGCGGGGTAAACTACGAGCAGTACTTC
once . TRBJ1-2 TRBV28 CASRAGDYGYTF TGTGCCAGCAGAGCAGGGGACTATGGCTACACCTTC
. . TRBJ2-4 TRBV28 CASGLDAKNDIQYF TGTGCCAGCGGGTTGGACGCCAAAAATGACATTCAGTACTTC
. . TRBJ1-2 TRBV7-9 CASSLALFYGYTF TGTGCCAGCAGCTTAGCTCTGTTCTATGGCTACACCTTC
. . TRBJ2-7 TRBV19 CASSYRINYEQYF TGTGCCAGTAGCTACAGAATTAACTACGAGCAGTACTTC
. . TRBJ1-1 TRBV5-1 CASSGGRNLNTEAFF TGCGCCAGCAGCGGGGGACGCAACTTGAACACTGAAGCTTTCTTT
. TRBD1 TRBJ2-3 TRBV6-1 CASSAGDRAHMYF TGTGCCAGCAGTGCGGGGGACAGGGCCCATATGTATTTT
. . TRBJ2-1 TRBV6-5 CASSRGAGVVEQFF TGTGCCAGCTCCCGAGGGGCAGGGGTGGTTGAGCAGTTCTTC
few . TRBJ2-1 TRBV6-1 CASSYDSSYNEQFF TGTGCCAGCAGTTATGATAGCTCCTACAATGAGCAGTTCTTC
. . TRBJ1-2 TRBV28 CASSFGYYGYTF TGTGCCAGCAGTTTCGGGTACTATGGCTACACCTTC
. . TRBJ2-1 TRBV1 CTSSQGTSGEPGTNEQFF TGCACCAGCAGCCAAGGGACTAGCGGGGAACCTGGTACCAATGAGCAGTTCTTC
. . TRBJ1-5 TRBV5-1 CASSLEPPGVNSNQPQHF TGCGCCAGCAGCTTGGAACCGCCGGGAGTTAATAGCAATCAGCCCCAGCATTTT
. . TRBJ1-1 TRBV19 CASSTRRGDVEAFF TGTGCCAGTAGTACCCGAAGGGGGGATGTTGAAGCTTTCTTT
. . TRBJ1-1 TRBV5-5 CASSLARQGLNTEAFF TGTGCCAGCAGCTTGGCCAGGCAGGGATTGAACACTGAAGCTTTCTTT
. TRBD2 TRBJ2-5 TRBV7-2 CASSLLAPTSGQETQYF TGTGCCAGCAGCTTACTGGCCCCTACTAGCGGCCAAGAGACCCAGTACTTC
. TRBD2 TRBJ2-1 TRBV28 CASSSTSGYHYNEQFF TGTGCCAGCAGTTCGACTAGCGGATACCACTACAATGAGCAGTTCTTC
. TRBD1 TRBJ1-3 TRBV6-1 CASSETGGAGNTIYF TGTGCCAGCAGTGAAACAGGGGGCGCTGGAAACACCATATATTTT
. TRBD1 TRBJ1-2 TRBV5-1 CASSFGDRGDGYTF TGCGCCAGCAGCTTTGGGGACAGGGGGGATGGCTACACCTTC
. TRBD2 TRBJ2-7 TRBV29-1 CSVLSSGSYEQYF TGCAGCGTTCTGTCTAGCGGGAGTTACGAGCAGTACTTC
. TRBD1 TRBJ1-6 TRBV7-6 CASSHNFRGRLHQNSPLHF TGTGCCAGCAGCCACAACTTCAGGGGGCGCCTACACCAGAATTCACCCCTCCACTTT
few . TRBJ1-1 TRBV7-3 CASSLSSQGSEAFF TGTGCCAGCAGCTTATCGAGCCAGGGCTCTGAAGCTTTCTTT
. . TRBJ2-1 TRBV28 CAVLGLVYNEQFF TGTGCCGTCCTAGGCCTCGTCTACAATGAGCAGTTCTTC
. . TRBJ2-6 TRBV7-8 CASSLGGAGANVLTF TGTGCCAGCAGCTTAGGAGGGGCTGGGGCCAACGTCCTGACTTTC
. TRBD1 TRBJ1-4 TRBV5-1 CASSGGQGASQNEKLFF TGCGCCAGCAGCGGTGGACAGGGGGCATCCCAAAATGAAAAACTGTTTTTT
few TRBD2 TRBJ2-1 TRBV5-1 CASSRTESGTSGRRNEQFF TGCGCCAGCAGCCGTACAGAATCCGGGACTAGCGGGAGGCGGAATGAGCAGTTCTTC
few . TRBJ1-2 TRBV6-5 CASGQRGLVNYGYTF TGTGCCAGTGGTCAGCGAGGACTTGTTAACTATGGCTACACCTTC
. . TRBJ2-5 TRBV27 CASSLNPPETQYF TGTGCCAGCAGTCTAAACCCCCCCGAGACCCAGTACTTC
. . TRBJ2-3 TRBV18 CASSPTRSTDTQYF TGTGCCAGCTCACCCACTAGGAGCACAGATACGCAGTATTTT
once TRBD2 TRBJ2-7 TRBV6-5 CASSVLAGVYEQYF TGTGCCAGCAGTGTACTAGCGGGAGTCTACGAGCAGTACTTC
. TRBD1 TRBJ1-2 TRBV29-1 CSVGRDRGREDYGYTF TGCAGCGTTGGGCGGGACAGGGGGCGCGAGGACTATGGCTACACCTTC
. . TRBJ1-6 TRBV19 CASSIGGSYNSPLHF TGTGCCAGTAGTATCGGAGGCTCCTATAATTCACCCCTCCACTTT
. . TRBJ1-3 TRBV28 CASSLRNTIYF TGTGCCAGCAGTTTAAGGAACACCATATATTTT